Following are 20 T cell receptor beta chains from one sample sequenced in a study of T cell responses to AZD1222 COVID-19 vaccine. Assay used: immunoSEQ multiplex PCR; TCRdb lists only in-frame clones, some missing. The sample consists of roughly 180,000 clones, about nine tenths of them appearing once. The material was peripheral blood, obtained 28 days after the second AZD1222 dose. These receptors were collected from an adult who received the AZD1222 COVID-19 vaccine.

V is TRBV7-8 and J is TRBJ2-3; perhaps TRBD1 as D (6 bases). Trimming took 5 bases from V and 2 from J, leaving 14 bases between them. Germline CDR1 is SGHVS and CDR2 is FQNEAQ. The CDR3 runs 15 residues. CDR3 nucleotides: TGTGCCAGCAGCCCTCCGGGACAACTCACAGATACGCAGTATTTT. It encodes CASSPPGQLTDTQYF.

The chain carries TRBV6-5 and TRBJ1-1; D is unclear. CDR1 MNHEY and CDR2 SVGAGI come from the germline V gene. The CDR3 length is 13 residues. V lost 6 bases and J lost 5, with 13 bases in between. The CDR3 sequence is CASRQSVGTEAFF. The CDR3 DNA reads as TGTGCCAGCAGGCAATCCGTTGGGACTGAAGCTTTCTTT.

The chain carries TRBV5-5 and TRBJ2-3; D call uncertain. CDR3 length equals 15 residues. Trimming took off 4 bases at V and 0 bases at J, with 12 bases between the two ends. Germline values: CDR1 SGHKS, CDR2 YYEKEE (reference sequence). This chain's CDR3 is CASSLHRVSTDTQYF. The CDR3 nucleotides read TGTGCCAGCAGCCTCCACCGGGTTAGCACAGATACGCAGTATTTT. Based on the CDR3 plus reference TRBV5-5 and TRBJ2-3, the full variable domain is DAGVTQSPTHLIKTRGQQVTLRCSPISGHKSVSWYQQVLGQGPQFIFQYYEKEERGRGNFPDRFSARQFPNYSSELNVNALLLGDSALYLCASSLHRVSTDTQYFGPGTRLTVL.

This chain connects TRBV19 to TRBJ1-3, with TRBD1 as a possible D gene (5 bases). V was trimmed by 2 bases and J by 0 bases, leaving 17 bases between them. CDR3 size: 18 residues. The germline CDR1 and CDR2 sequences are LNHDA and SQIVND (reference sequence). The CDR3 sequence: CASSIRPYRGLSGNTIYF. DNA for the CDR3: TGTGCCAGTAGTATACGCCCCTACCGGGGCCTCTCTGGAAACACCATATATTTT.

The chain couples TRBV5-1 to TRBJ2-1, with D perhaps TRBD1 (6 bases). Trimming took off 3 bases at V and 0 bases at J, with 10 bases between the two ends. The germline V gene has CDR1 SGHRS and CDR2 YFSETQ. There are 15 residues in the CDR3. The CDR3 protein is CASSYDRSSYNEQFF. CDR3 in DNA: TGCGCCAGCAGCTACGACAGGAGCTCCTACAATGAGCAGTTCTTC.

The chain is built from TRBV19 and TRBJ1-2; D gene ambiguous. Looked up from germline, CDR1 is LNHDA and CDR2 is SQIVND (reference sequence). V shed 1 base and J shed 4 bases, with 10 bases lying between them. The CDR3 runs 14 residues. This CDR3 is CASSIGAAIYGYTF. The CDR3 nucleotides read TGTGCCAGTAGTATAGGGGCCGCCATCTATGGCTACACCTTC. Full variable domain (missing parts from reference TRBV19 and TRBJ1-2): DGGITQSPKYLFRKEGQNVTLSCEQNLNHDAMYWYRQDPGQGLRLIYYSQIVNDFQKGDIAEGYSVSREKKESFPLTVTSAQKNPTAFYLCASSIGAAIYGYTFGSGTRLTVV.

The chain has TRBV21-1 and TRBJ1-3. TRBV21-1 is recorded as a pseudogene. The CDR3 totals 13 residues. The CDR3 sequence is CASAGAAGNTIYF. In nucleotides, the CDR3 is TGTGCCAGCGCGGGGGCGGCTGGAAACACCATATATTTT.

This sequence joins TRBV7-9 and TRBJ2-1; TRBD2 aligns across 9 bases. The CDR3 extends over 18 amino acids. CDR1 SEHNR and CDR2 FQNEAQ come from the germline V gene (reference sequence). The J segment lost 4 bases and the V segment lost 4 bases, leaving 14 bases of the junction unmatched. CDR3 loop: CASSSRGASGAAYNEQFF. The CDR3 nucleotides are TGTGCCAGCAGCTCGCGAGGAGCTAGCGGGGCAGCTTACAATGAGCAGTTCTTC.

J is TRBJ1-4 and V is TRBV29-1, with 8 bases matching TRBD1. The germline CDR1 and CDR2 sequences are SQVTM and ANQGSEA. This CDR3 contains 14 residues. Losses at the gene ends were 5 bases for V and 5 bases for J; bases not matched to a gene: 7. The CDR3: CSVTRTGKNEKLFF. The CDR3 nucleotides are TGCAGCGTTACCCGGACAGGGAAAAATGAAAAACTGTTTTTT.

This sequence joins TRBV11-2 and TRBJ2-7; D not resolved. Germline V gene data show CDR1 as SGHAT and CDR2 as FQNNGV. CDR3 length: 14 amino acids. Trimming removed 5 bases from V and 0 bases from J, with 11 bases in between. The CDR3: CASSPAVFSYEQYF. CDR3 coding DNA: TGTGCCAGCAGCCCGGCGGTCTTCTCCTACGAGCAGTACTTC.

The chain carries TRBV7-2 and TRBJ2-7, with a weak D call TRBD2 (5 bases). CDR3 size: 14 residues. Per the germline V gene, CDR1 is SGHTA and CDR2 is FQGNSA. V lost 5 bases, J lost 0 bases, and 11 bases lay in between. The CDR3 sequence is CASSPGLSSYEQYF. The CDR3 bases are TGTGCCAGCAGCCCTGGACTTAGCTCCTACGAGCAGTACTTC. The variable domain in full, completed from reference TRBV7-2 and TRBJ2-7, reads GAGVSQSPSNKVTEKGKDVELRCDPISGHTALYWYRQSLGQGLEFLIYFQGNSAPDKSGLPSDRFSAERTGGSVSTLTIQRTQQEDSAVYLCASSPGLSSYEQYFGPGTRLTVT.

This clone appeared a single time. The J gene is TRBJ1-2, the V gene TRBV29-1, with 7 positions matching TRBD1. The germline CDR1 and CDR2 sequences are SQVTM and ANQGSEA. Trimming at V came to 5 bases and at J to 4 bases, leaving 7 bases not matched to a gene. This CDR3 has 13 residues. CDR3 protein: CSVYQGGSYGYTF. The DNA of the CDR3 is TGCAGCGTTTACCAGGGGGGTAGCTATGGCTACACCTTC.

The chain employs TRBV2 and TRBJ2-7; tentatively, D is TRBD2 (5 bases). This CDR3 has 16 amino acids. Germline V gene lookup returns CDR1 SNHLY and CDR2 FYNNEI. Trimming took 3 bases from V and 5 from J, leaving 20 bases between them. The DNA of the CDR3 is TGTGCCAGCAGTGAGGGAAAGGGCGTAGGGAGCCACGAGCAGTACTTC. Translation: CASSEGKGVGSHEQYF.

V and J are TRBV6-1 and TRBJ1-1; D remains ambiguous. Germline assignment: CDR1 MNHNS and CDR2 SASEGT. V gave up 2 bases and J gave up 0 bases, with 7 bases separating them. This CDR3 is 14 amino acids long. CDR3 protein: CASSERQMNTEAFF. The CDR3 DNA follows: TGTGCCAGCAGTGAAAGGCAGATGAACACTGAAGCTTTCTTT.

The V gene is TRBV29-1, the J gene TRBJ1-4, with D unclear. This CDR3 is 12 amino acids long. Looked up from germline, CDR1 is SQVTM and CDR2 is ANQGSEA. V lost 7 bases and J lost 6, with 12 bases in between. The CDR3 loop is CSASRRDEKLFF. CDR3 DNA: TGCAGCGCCTCTCGACGCGATGAAAAACTGTTTTTT.

This clone was detected only a few times. The chain is built from TRBV9 and TRBJ2-3, with D possibly TRBD1 on 6 matching bases. This CDR3 contains 13 residues. Germline V CDR1 and CDR2: SGDLS, YYNGEE. The germline V and J ends were trimmed by 4 bases and 5 bases, with 11 bases remaining between them. CDR3 coding DNA: TGTGCCAGCAGCTTGCACAGGGAAGATACGCAGTATTTT. Its protein product is CASSLHREDTQYF.

The V gene is TRBV7-8, the J gene TRBJ2-5; D gene uncertain. The CDR3 has 15 amino acids. Germline assignment: CDR1 SGHVS and CDR2 FQNEAQ. Trimming left V 3 bases short and J 2 bases short, with 13 bases between. The CDR3 region has the DNA TGTGCCAGCAGCTTGGGGAATCCCCTTCAAGAGACCCAGTACTTC. Its protein product is CASSLGNPLQETQYF.

As concerns this clone: Germline and junction disagree at one end, which may indicate a read error. This chain connects TRBV7-2 to TRBJ2-7; 9 bases agree with TRBD2. Germline-derived CDR1 and CDR2 are SGHTA and FQGNSA. The length of the CDR3 is 15 residues. The CDR3 DNA reads TGTGCCGGCAGCTTAAATAGCGGGGGCACGGGGGAGCAGTACTTC. Amino acid sequence: CAGSLNSGGTGEQYF.

The count of this clone is one. This chain uses TRBV30 with TRBJ1-2, with 7 bases aligning to TRBD1. Trimming cost V 0 bases and J 4 bases; bases outside gene matches: 2. The V gene's germline CDR1 is GTSNPN and CDR2 SVGIG (reference sequence). This CDR3 is built from 13 residues. DNA of the CDR3: TGTGCCTGGAGTGTTCAGGGGGGCTATGGCTACACCTTC. Its protein product is CAWSVQGGYGYTF.

The V call is TRBV19, the J call TRBJ1-5; D unresolved. This CDR3 region has 15 residues. Germline-derived CDR1 and CDR2 are LNHDA and SQIVND (reference sequence). V lost 3 bases and J 3 bases, leaving 12 bases between the germline ends. CDR3 coding DNA: TGTGCCAGTAGTATGCGGCAGGCGTCCAATCAGCCCCAGCATTTT. It is translated as CASSMRQASNQPQHF.